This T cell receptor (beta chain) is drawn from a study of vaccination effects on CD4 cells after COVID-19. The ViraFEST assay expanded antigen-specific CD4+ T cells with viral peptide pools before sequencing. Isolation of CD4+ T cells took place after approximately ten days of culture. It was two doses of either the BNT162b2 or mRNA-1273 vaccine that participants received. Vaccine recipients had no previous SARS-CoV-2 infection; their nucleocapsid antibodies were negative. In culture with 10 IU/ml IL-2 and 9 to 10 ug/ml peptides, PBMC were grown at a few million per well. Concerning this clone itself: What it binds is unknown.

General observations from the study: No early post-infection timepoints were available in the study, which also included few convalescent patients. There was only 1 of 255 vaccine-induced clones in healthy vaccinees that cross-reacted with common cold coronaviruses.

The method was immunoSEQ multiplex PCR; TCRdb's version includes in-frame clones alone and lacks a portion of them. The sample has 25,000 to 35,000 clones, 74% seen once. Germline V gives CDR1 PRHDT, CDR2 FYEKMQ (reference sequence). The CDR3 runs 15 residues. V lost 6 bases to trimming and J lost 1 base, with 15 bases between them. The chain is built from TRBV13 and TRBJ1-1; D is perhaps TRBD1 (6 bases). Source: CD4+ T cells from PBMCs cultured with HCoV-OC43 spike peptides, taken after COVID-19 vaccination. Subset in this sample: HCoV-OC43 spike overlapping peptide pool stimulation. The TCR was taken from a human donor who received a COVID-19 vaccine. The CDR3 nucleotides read TGTGCCAGCAGTCGCGGAGACAGGCAGAACACTGAAGCTTTCTTT. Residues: CASSRGDRQNTEAFF.